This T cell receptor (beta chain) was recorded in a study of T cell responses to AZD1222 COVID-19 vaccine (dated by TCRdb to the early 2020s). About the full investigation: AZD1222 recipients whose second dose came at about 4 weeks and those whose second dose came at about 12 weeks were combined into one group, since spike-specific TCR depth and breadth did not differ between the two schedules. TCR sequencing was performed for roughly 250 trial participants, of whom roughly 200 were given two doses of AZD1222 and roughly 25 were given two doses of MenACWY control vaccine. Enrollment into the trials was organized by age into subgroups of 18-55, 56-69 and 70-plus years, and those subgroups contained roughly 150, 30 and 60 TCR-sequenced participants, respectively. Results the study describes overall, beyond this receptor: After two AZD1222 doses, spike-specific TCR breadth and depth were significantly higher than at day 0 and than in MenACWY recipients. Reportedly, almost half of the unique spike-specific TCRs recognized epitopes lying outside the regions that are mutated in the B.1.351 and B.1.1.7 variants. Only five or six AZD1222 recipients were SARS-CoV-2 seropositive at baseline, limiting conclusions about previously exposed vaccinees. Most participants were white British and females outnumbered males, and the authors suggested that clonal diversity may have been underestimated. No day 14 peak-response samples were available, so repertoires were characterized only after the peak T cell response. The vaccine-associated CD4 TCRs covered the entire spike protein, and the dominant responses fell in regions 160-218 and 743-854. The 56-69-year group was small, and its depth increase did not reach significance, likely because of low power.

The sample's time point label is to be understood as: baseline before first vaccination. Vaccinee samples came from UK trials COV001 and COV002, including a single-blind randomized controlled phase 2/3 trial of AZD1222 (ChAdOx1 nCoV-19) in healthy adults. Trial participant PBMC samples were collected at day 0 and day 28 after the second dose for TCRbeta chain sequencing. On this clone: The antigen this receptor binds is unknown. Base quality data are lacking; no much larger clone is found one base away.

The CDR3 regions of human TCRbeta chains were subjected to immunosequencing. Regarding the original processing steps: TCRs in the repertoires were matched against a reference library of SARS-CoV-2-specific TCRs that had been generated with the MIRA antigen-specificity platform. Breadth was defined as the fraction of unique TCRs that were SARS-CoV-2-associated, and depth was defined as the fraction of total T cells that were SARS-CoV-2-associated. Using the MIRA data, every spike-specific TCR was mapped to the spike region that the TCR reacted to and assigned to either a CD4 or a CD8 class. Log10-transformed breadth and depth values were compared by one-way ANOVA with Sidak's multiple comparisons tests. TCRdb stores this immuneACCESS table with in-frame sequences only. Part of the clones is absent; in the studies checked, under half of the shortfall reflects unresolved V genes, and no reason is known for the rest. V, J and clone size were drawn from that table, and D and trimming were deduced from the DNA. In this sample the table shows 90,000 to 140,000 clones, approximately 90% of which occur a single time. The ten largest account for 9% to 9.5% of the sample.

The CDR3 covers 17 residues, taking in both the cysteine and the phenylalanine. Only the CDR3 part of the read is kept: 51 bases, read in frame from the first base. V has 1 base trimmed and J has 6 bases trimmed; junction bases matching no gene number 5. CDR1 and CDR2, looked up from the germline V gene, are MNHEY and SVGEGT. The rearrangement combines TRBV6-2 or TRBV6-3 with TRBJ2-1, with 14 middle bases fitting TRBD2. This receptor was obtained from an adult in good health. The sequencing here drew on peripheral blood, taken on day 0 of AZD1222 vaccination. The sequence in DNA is TGTGCCAGCAGTTACTTCGGACTAGCGGGAGGCATCAATGAGCAGTTCTTC. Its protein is CASSYFGLAGGINEQFF.